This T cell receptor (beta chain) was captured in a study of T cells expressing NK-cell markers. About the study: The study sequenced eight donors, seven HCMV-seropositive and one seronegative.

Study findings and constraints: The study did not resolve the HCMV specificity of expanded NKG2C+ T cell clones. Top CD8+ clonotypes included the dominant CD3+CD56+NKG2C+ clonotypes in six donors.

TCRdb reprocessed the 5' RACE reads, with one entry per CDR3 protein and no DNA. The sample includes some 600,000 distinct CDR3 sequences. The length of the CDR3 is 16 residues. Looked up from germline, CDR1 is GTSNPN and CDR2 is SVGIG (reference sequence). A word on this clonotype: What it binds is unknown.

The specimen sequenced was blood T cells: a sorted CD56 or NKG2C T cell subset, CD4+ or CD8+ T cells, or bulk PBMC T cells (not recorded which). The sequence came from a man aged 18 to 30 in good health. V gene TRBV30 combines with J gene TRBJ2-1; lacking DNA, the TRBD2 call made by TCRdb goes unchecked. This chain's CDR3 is CAWSVTLAGLHNEQFF.